The text below deals with one TCR beta chain. Its target is not known. Overall study results and limits: Larger-cohort validation covered only one TCR beta V-J rearrangement.

Semi-nested PCR with Nested Universal Primer A followed constant-region reverse priming of full-length variable regions. TCRdb analysed the 5' RACE reads with MiXCR anew, one entry per CDR3 protein. Of 9,500 to 15,000 distinct CDR3 sequences in the sample, roughly half were seen once. The sorted Tregs were CD4+CD25+CD127-/low cells. The CDR3 runs 12 residues. Trimming pared 2 bases from V and 10 bases from J, leaving 10 bases between. Germline V gene lookup returns CDR1 MNHEY and CDR2 SVGEGT. The V call is TRBV6-2 or TRBV6-3, the J call TRBJ2-3; D remains ambiguous. This receptor was taken from a female donor with breast cancer. Sequenced: tumor-infiltrating Tregs sorted from the breast tumor. The CDR3 nucleotides are TGTGCCAGCAGTTACAAGTTGGTTGCGCAGTATTTT. It specifies CASSYKLVAQYF.